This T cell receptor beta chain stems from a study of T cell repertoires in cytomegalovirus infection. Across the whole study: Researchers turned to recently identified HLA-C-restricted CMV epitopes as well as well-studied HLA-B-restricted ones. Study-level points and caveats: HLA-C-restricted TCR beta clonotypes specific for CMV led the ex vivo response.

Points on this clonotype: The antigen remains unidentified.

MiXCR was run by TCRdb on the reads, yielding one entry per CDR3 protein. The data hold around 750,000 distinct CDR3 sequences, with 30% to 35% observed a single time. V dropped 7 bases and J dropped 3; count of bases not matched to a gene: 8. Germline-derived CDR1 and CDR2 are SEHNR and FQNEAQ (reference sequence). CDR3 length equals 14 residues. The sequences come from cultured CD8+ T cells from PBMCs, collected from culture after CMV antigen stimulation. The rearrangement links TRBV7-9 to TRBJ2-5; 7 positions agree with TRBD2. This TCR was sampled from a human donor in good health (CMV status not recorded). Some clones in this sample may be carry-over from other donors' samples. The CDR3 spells CASIGGGWEETQYF. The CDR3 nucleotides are TGTGCCAGCATTGGCGGGGGATGGGAAGAGACCCAGTACTTC. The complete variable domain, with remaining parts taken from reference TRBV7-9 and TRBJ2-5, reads DTGVSQNPRHKITKRGQNVTFRCDPISEHNRLYWYRQTLGQGPEFLTYFQNEAQLEKSRLLSDRFSAERPKGSFSTLEIQRTEQGDSAMYLCASIGGGWEETQYFGPGTRLLVL.